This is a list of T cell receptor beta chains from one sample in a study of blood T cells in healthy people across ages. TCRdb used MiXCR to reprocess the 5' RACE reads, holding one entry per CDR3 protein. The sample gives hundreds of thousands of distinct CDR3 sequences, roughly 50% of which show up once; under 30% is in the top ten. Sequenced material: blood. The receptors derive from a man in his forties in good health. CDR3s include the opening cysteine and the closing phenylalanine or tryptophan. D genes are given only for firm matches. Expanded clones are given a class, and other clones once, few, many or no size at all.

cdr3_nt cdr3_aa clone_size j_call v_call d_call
TGCAGTGCTAGAGAAGCGGTGGTGAACACTGAAGCTTTCTTT CSAREAVVNTEAFF NA TRBJ1-1 TRBV20-1 NA
TGTGCCAGCAGTGTTGGAGGCGGGAGCTACAATGAGCAGTACTTC CASSVGGGSYNEQYF few TRBJ2-7 TRBV6-4 TRBD2
TGTGCCAGCTGGACTAGCGGGAACACCGGGGAGCTGTTTTTT CASWTSGNTGELFF NA TRBJ2-2 TRBV27 TRBD2
TGCGCCAGCAGCCCCGGGTTCCGCGAGCAGTACTTC CASSPGFREQYF NA TRBJ2-7 TRBV5-1 NA
TGTGCCAGCAGACCCGGGACTAGCGAAAACATTCAGTACTTC CASRPGTSENIQYF NA TRBJ2-4 TRBV28 TRBD2
TGTGCCATCAGTGAACCTTGGGCAGGACAAACCTCCTCTGGGGCCAACGTCCTGACTTTC CAISEPWAGQTSSGANVLTF once TRBJ2-6 TRBV10-3 NA
TGTGCCAGCAGCCTAGGTTTAGTAGGCACTGAAGCTTTCTTT CASSLGLVGTEAFF NA TRBJ1-1 TRBV7-2 NA
TGTGCCAGCAGCCAAACGGCGGGAGTGGGGAGTGAGCAGTTCTTC CASSQTAGVGSEQFF NA TRBJ2-1 TRBV3-1 TRBD2
TGTGCCAGCAGCGCAGGGGGCGTCAGCAATCAGCCCCAGCATTTT CASSAGGVSNQPQHF NA TRBJ1-5 TRBV2 TRBD1
TGTGCCAGCAGCCGCGCCAGGGCTAGCGGGAGTGGCGAGCAGTACTTC CASSRARASGSGEQYF NA TRBJ2-7 TRBV11-2 TRBD2
TGTGCCAGCAGCTTACTACAGGGGGTTGTAACTGAAGCTTTCTTT CASSLLQGVVTEAFF NA TRBJ1-1 TRBV5-6 TRBD1
TGCAGCGTTGAAGTTAGAGGGAGGGACAGCGGCGGCTACACCTTC CSVEVRGRDSGGYTF NA TRBJ1-2 TRBV29-1 TRBD1
TGTGCCAGCAGCTTGGTTCAGGGTATCCAAGAGACCCAGTACTTC CASSLVQGIQETQYF NA TRBJ2-5 TRBV7-9 NA
TGTGCCAGCAGTCGGGGGGGGGTCTACAATGAGCAGTTCTTC CASSRGGVYNEQFF NA TRBJ2-1 TRBV6-5 TRBD2
TGTGCCAGCAGCCCCGGACAGGGGTGGAATGAGCAGTTCTTC CASSPGQGWNEQFF few TRBJ2-1 TRBV7-6 TRBD1
TGTGCCAGTAACCCGTTTATAGGTTCTAATGAAAAACTGTTTTTT CASNPFIGSNEKLFF NA TRBJ1-4 TRBV2 NA
TGTGCCAGCGAACCCCTAGCGGGGGGGGAGGGAGAGCAGTTCTTC CASEPLAGGEGEQFF NA TRBJ2-1 TRBV6-5 TRBD2
TGTGCCAGCAGTGAATCTGCGGTTTCCTACAATGAGCAGTTCTTC CASSESAVSYNEQFF once TRBJ2-1 TRBV2 NA
TGTGCCAGCAGCTTAGGTTCCGGGACTAGCACCCAGGGCGAGCAGTACTTC CASSLGSGTSTQGEQYF NA TRBJ2-7 TRBV7-9 TRBD2
TGCGCCAGCAGCTCGGAGGTCTCCGGGGAGCTGTTTTTT CASSSEVSGELFF NA TRBJ2-2 TRBV5-1 NA
TGTGCCAGCAGTCCGGGACAGAAGAACTATGGCTACACCTTC CASSPGQKNYGYTF NA TRBJ1-2 TRBV12-3/TRBV12-4 TRBD1
TGTGCCAGCAGGGGTGGGGGCAGCACCGGGGAGCTGTTTTTT CASRGGGSTGELFF NA TRBJ2-2 TRBV27 NA
TGTGCCAGCAGCGCCGTATTAGCGGGAGACAAAGGGACCCAGTACTTC CASSAVLAGDKGTQYF NA TRBJ2-5 TRBV7-6 TRBD2
TGTGCCAGCATAGGTGGACCCGACCGCGAGCAGTACTTC CASIGGPDREQYF NA TRBJ2-7 TRBV2 NA
TGCAGTGCTAGATCCCGGGGGGCCCATGGCTACACCTTC CSARSRGAHGYTF NA TRBJ1-2 TRBV20-1 NA
TGTGCCAGCAGCCAGCTTGGGGCAGTAAACTATGGCTACACCTTC CASSQLGAVNYGYTF NA TRBJ1-2 TRBV14 NA
TGTGCCAGCAGCTTAAACCCGGTCACAGATACGCAGTATTTT CASSLNPVTDTQYF few TRBJ2-3 TRBV11-1 NA
TGCGCCAGCAGCCGTTCCTACGCGGGAGCGACAGGAGATACGCAGTATTTT CASSRSYAGATGDTQYF NA TRBJ2-3 TRBV4-3 NA
TGTGCCAGCAGCCAAGATGACCCCGGCACAGATACGCAGTATTTT CASSQDDPGTDTQYF few TRBJ2-3 TRBV14 NA
TGCAGCGTGAGACAGGGGTTGAATCAGCCCCAGCATTTT CSVRQGLNQPQHF few TRBJ1-5 TRBV29-1 TRBD1
TGCGCCAGCAGCTTGGAGGCGGGGAGGTCGAATGAGCAGTTCTTC CASSLEAGRSNEQFF few TRBJ2-1 TRBV5-1 NA
TGTGCCAGCAGCCCTTGGACAGGGTCTAGCAATCAGCCCCAGCATTTT CASSPWTGSSNQPQHF NA TRBJ1-5 TRBV28 TRBD1
TGTGCCAGCAGCCGCTTGGAGGAGGGATTACGGGGCTACACCTTC CASSRLEEGLRGYTF NA TRBJ1-2 TRBV3-1 NA
TGCGCCAGCAGTGAGTCCGCGGGAGCTCTATACAATGAGCAGTTCTTC CASSESAGALYNEQFF NA TRBJ2-1 TRBV10-2 TRBD2
TGTGCCAGCAGCTTAGATCTGGTGGACTACGAGCAGTACTTC CASSLDLVDYEQYF few TRBJ2-7 TRBV7-2 NA
TGTGCCAGCAGTTTACCACGGGGGAGCTCCTACGAGCAGTACTTC CASSLPRGSSYEQYF NA TRBJ2-7 TRBV28 NA
TGTGCCAGCTCCGGGGGTTGGGGCACTGAAGCTTTCTTT CASSGGWGTEAFF few TRBJ1-1 TRBV27 NA
TGTGCCTGGAGTGTACTTAGGGACGGCGGGACCCAGTACTTC CAWSVLRDGGTQYF NA TRBJ2-5 TRBV30 NA
TGTGCCAGCAGCGTAATAGGACAGTATAATTCACCCCTCCACTTT CASSVIGQYNSPLHF NA TRBJ1-6 TRBV9 NA
TGCAGTGCTAGAGATTCTAGTATAGCGGGAGGTTTTTGCGAGCAGTACTTC CSARDSSIAGGFCEQYF NA TRBJ2-7 TRBV20-1 TRBD2
TGTGCCAGCAGCTTATCTGGCCCCAGAGGTGCATCCCGTGGCTACACCTTC CASSLSGPRGASRGYTF NA TRBJ1-2 TRBV7-2 NA